One T cell receptor (beta chain) is described in this entry. In this sample, this clone turned up once. There is no known antigen for this receptor. No much larger clonotype is one base removed from it; base qualities were not supplied. CD8 naive samples were CD45RO-negative cells positively selected for CCR7, giving a CD45RA+CCR7+ population that excluded TemRA cells. The donors were healthy, HIV-negative adults with no recently reported acute infections or vaccinations. All donors were Caucasian adults living in Nashville, Tennessee, USA. After blood collection by leukapheresis, PBMCs were isolated using Ficoll-Histopaque density gradient centrifugation and then cryopreserved in the vapor phase of liquid nitrogen. Analytical flow cytometry was used to check the purity and quantity of each magnetically sorted T cell population. Each sorted fraction had its genomic DNA isolated and then quantified by UV absorbance on a Nanodrop 2000c.

The sample originates from a study of shared clonotypes between healthy human individuals (TCRdb year 2020). For the wider study: A couple of women and a few men aged 18 to 49 years were included in the cohort. To estimate repertoire size and how much clonotype sharing occurs between individuals, the study deeply sequenced the blood TCR repertoires of 4 to 6 healthy adults. To increase sequencing depth and limit assay-specific biases, different laboratories used diverse techniques to prepare libraries and sequence TCR repertoires. Each donor's leukapheresis produced roughly between roughly 0.85 and 9.5 billion PBMCs. For each donor, CD4 naive and CD4 memory were each run on three plates, CD8 naive on two plates, and CD8 memory on one plate.

Via the germline V gene (reference sequence), CDR1 is MNHNY and CDR2 SVGAGI. The CDR3 runs 14 residues from the cysteine to the phenylalanine. Left in the record is the CDR3 DNA by itself, 42 bases read in frame from the first base. Ends trimmed: V by 5 bases, J by 7 bases; bases unmatched to a gene: 9. Study-wide conclusions, independent of this receptor: Only blood was sampled, and tissue TCR repertoires likely differ from those in blood. Larger estimated clonotype richness was generally found for naive subsets than for memory subsets. Compared with non-shared clonotypes, clonotypes shared by all four sorted-subset donors had higher generation probabilities. Sharing across several donors was observed for approximately 5% of naive CD4, 3.5% of naive CD8, about 2.3% of memory CD4, and around 0.42% of memory CD8 clonotypes. Even with the large sequencing depth, rarefaction of the sorted-subset datasets indicated that sequencing was incomplete. The small number of donors limited the genetic and exposure-history diversity represented. Based on pairwise subsampling, the degree of clonotype sharing among donors was expected to be affected by sequencing depth.

Using the deep immunoSEQ assay, multiplex PCR amplified TCR CDR3 regions from genomic DNA. Extracted genomic DNA from each cell subset was distributed evenly across all wells of several immunoSEQ 96-well plates, and each plate was treated as a replicate. For sorted subsets, each replicate PCR was loaded with about 200 ng genomic DNA, equivalent to 30,000 or so T cell genomes. The purified libraries were quantified using a Qubit 3.0 fluorometer, sized with a Bioanalyzer 2100, and then quantified again using the KAPA Library Quantification kit. A separate single-read 150-cycle Illumina NextSeq 550 flow cell was used to sequence each immunoSEQ 96-well plate. The authors' analysis ran thus. The immunoSEQ output contained only junctional sequences without quality scores, so filtering could not match that applied to full-length reads. Sequences were annotated with PyIR, a Python wrapper for IgBLAST v1.9, and V/J genes and CDR3 were assigned using IMGT germline references. Any read was removed if the V/J assignment was weak (E-value above 1e-6), the CDR3 was missing, or the read contained stop codons, out-of-frame junctions, or ambiguous translated residues. V3J clonotypes were defined as sequences sharing an identical inferred V gene, J gene, and CDR3 amino acid sequence. Percentage overlap between repertoires was calculated by dividing the number of shared unique clonotypes by the size of the smaller repertoire. Three approaches were used to assess repertoire richness: RTK rarefaction, the Chao1 estimator, and Recon v2.1 estimates of unobserved clonotypes. OLGA was used to compute generation probabilities for all TCRbeta clonotypes that the gDNA method yielded from a few donors. Drawn from immuneACCESS, this table holds only the in-frame rearrangements with V and J called that TCRdb kept. Clones are partly lost; checked studies trace under half to an unresolved V gene and leave the rest unexplained. V and J calls and clone size follow that table, whereas D and trimming were derived from the DNA. The sample contains roughly 2,000,000 clones, just over 90% of them found a single time. The ten biggest clones cover about 1.6% of the sample.

Rearrangement joined TRBV6-6 to TRBJ2-7; TRBD1 fits 9 bases in the junction. The TCR comes from a man aged 18 to 29 in good health. Some clones in this sample may be carry-over from other donors' samples. Sequenced sample: naive CD8+ T cells from PBMCs. Sample cell subset or site, as interpreted from the label and publication: CD45RA+CCR7+. The CDR3 region: CASSPRTGVGEQYF. The bases read TGTGCCAGCAGTCCCCGGACAGGGGTGGGTGAGCAGTACTTC.